This TCR beta chain stems from a study of radiotherapy plus CTLA-4 blockade in lung cancer. Study results and limitations: Reports identified early blood T cell clone dynamics, with interferon-beta, as the best response predictor.

The CDR3 has 13 amino acids. Germline-derived CDR1 and CDR2 are SGHDN and FVKESK. The V and J ends lost 3 bases and 6 bases respectively, with 11 bases between them. Concerning this clone itself: Its target is not known.

Sequencing used immunoSEQ multiplex PCR; TCRdb keeps in-frame clones, though not all of them. The sample yields about 45,000 clones, 76% seen once. This sequence was found in a human donor with non-small cell lung cancer who had stable disease on radiotherapy plus ipilimumab. The specimen was peripheral blood, collected from a patient treated with radiotherapy plus ipilimumab. The chain joins TRBV14 to TRBJ1-2; a weak D match, TRBD1 (6 bases). CDR3 DNA sequence: TGTGCCAGCAGCCAGGGGGCGAGGAATGGCTACACCTTC. It codes for CASSQGARNGYTF.